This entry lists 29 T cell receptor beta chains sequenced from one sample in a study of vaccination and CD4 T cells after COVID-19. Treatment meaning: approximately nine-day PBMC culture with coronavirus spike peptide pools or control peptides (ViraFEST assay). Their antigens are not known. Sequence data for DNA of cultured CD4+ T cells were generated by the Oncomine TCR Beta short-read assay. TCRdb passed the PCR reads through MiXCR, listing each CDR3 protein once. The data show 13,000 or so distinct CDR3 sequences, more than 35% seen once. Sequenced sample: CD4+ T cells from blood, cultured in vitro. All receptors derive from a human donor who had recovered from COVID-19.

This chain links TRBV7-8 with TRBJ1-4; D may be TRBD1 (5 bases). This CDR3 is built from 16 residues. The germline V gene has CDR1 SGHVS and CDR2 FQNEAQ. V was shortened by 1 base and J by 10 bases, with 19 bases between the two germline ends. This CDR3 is CASSLGGIQGGRKLFF. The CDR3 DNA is TGTGCCAGCAGCTTAGGGGGAATCCAGGGAGGCAGAAAACTGTTTTTT.

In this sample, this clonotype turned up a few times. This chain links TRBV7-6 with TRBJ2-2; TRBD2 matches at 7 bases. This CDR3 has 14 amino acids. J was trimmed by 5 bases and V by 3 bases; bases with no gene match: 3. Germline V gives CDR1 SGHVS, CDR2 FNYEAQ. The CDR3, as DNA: TGTGCCAGCAGCTTTTCGCGGGGGACCGGGGAGCTGTTTTTT. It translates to CASSFSRGTGELFF.

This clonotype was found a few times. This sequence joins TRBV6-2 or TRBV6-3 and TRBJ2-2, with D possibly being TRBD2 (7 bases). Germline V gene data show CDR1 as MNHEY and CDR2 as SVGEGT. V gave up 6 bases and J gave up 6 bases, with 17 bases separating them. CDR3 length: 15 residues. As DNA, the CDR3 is TGTGCCAGCAGGCGCGGGGGCGCATCCCCCGGGGAGCTGTTTTTT. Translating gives CASRRGGASPGELFF.

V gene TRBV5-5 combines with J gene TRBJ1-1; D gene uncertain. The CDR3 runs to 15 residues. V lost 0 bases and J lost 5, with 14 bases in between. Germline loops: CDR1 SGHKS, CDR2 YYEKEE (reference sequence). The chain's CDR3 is CASSLGVGRVTEAFF. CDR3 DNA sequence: TGTGCCAGCAGCTTGGGGGTAGGGAGGGTAACTGAAGCTTTCTTT.

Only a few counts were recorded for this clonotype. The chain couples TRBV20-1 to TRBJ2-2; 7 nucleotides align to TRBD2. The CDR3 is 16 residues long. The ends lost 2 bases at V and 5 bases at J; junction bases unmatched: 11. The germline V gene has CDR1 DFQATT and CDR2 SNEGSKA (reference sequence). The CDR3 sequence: CSARKGSGDLTGELFF. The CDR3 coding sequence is TGCAGTGCTAGAAAAGGAAGCGGGGATCTTACCGGGGAGCTGTTTTTT.

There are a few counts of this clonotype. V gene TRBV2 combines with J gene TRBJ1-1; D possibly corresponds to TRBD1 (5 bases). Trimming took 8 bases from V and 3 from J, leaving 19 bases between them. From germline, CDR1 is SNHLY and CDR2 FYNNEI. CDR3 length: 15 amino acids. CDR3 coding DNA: TGTGCCAGCGGACAAGAGGCGAGCCGGGACACTGAAGCTTTCTTT. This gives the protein CASGQEASRDTEAFF.

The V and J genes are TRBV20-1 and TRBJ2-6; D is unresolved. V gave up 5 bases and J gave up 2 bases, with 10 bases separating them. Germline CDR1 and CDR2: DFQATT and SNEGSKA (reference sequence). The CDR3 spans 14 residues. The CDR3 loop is CSAPDAAGANVLTF. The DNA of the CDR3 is TGCAGTGCTCCGGATGCCGCTGGGGCCAACGTCCTGACTTTC.

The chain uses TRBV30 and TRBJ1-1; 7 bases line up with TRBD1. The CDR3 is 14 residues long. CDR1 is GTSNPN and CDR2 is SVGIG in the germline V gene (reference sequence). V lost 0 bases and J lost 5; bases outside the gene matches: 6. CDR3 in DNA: TGTGCCTGGAGTGTACGAGGGGGCAAGACTGAAGCTTTCTTT. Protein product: CAWSVRGGKTEAFF.

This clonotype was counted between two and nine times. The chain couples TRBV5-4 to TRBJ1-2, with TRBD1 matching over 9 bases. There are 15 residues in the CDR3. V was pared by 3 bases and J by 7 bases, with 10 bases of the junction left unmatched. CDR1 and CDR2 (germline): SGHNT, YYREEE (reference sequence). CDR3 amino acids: CASSSPGQGGSGYTF. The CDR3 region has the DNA TGTGCCAGCAGCTCGCCGGGACAGGGAGGAAGTGGCTACACCTTC.

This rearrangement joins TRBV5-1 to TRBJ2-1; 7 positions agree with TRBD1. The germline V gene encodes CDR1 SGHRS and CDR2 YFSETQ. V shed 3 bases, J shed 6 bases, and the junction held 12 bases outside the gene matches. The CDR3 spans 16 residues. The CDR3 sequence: CASSSAMGQLGNEQFF. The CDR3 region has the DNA TGCGCCAGCAGCTCGGCGATGGGACAGTTGGGCAATGAGCAGTTCTTC.

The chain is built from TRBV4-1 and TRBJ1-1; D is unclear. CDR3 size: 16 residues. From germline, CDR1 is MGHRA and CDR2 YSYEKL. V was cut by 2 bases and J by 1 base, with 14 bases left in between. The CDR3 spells CASSQRLDFSNTEAFF. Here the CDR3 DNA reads TGCGCCAGCAGCCAACGTTTAGACTTCTCGAACACTGAAGCTTTCTTT.

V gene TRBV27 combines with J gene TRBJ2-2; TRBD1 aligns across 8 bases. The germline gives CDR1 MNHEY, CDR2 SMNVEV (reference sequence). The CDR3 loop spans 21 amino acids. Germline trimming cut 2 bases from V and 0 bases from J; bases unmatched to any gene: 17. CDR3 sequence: CASSLRVLGQDEIANTGELFF. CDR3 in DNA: TGTGCCAGCAGTTTAAGGGTATTGGGACAGGACGAGATAGCGAACACCGGGGAGCTGTTTTTT.

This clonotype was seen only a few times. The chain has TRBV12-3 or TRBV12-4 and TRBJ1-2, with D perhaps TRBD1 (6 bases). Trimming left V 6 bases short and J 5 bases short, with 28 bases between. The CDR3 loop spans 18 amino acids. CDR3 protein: CASRRNRQQGPLEYGYTF. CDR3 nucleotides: TGTGCCAGCAGGCGTAACCGCCAACAGGGCCCACTGGAGTATGGCTACACCTTC.

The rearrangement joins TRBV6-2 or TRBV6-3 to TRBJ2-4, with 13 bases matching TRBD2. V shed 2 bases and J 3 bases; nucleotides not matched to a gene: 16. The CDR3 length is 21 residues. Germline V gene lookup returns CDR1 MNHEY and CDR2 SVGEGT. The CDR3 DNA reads TGTGCCAGCAGTTACGATCCCCCGACTAGCGGGGGGCCCCAAATCAAAAACATTCAGTACTTC. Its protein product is CASSYDPPTSGGPQIKNIQYF.

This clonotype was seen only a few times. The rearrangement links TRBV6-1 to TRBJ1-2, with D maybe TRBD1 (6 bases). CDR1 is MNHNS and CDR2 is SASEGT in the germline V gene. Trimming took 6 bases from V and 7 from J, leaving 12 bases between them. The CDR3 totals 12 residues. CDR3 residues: CASSPGTSGYTF. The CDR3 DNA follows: TGTGCCAGCAGCCCCGGGACATCTGGCTACACCTTC.

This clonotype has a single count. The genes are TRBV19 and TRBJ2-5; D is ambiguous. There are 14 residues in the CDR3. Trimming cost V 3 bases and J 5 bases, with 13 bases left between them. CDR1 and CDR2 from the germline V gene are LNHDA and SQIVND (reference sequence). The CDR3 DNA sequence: TGTGCCAGTAGTATGAGATTAGGCGCGGAGACCCAGTACTTC. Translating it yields CASSMRLGAETQYF.

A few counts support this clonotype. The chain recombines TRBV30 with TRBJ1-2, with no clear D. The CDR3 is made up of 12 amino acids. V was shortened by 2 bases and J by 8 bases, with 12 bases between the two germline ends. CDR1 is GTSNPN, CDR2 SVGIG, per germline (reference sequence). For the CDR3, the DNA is TGTGCCTGGAGTTCTGGGCTAAGCGGCTACACCTTC. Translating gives CAWSSGLSGYTF.

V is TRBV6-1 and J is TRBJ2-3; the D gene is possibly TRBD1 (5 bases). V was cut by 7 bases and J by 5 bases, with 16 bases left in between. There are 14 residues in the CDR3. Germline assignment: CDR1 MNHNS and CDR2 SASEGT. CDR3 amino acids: CASMTVRQGDTQYF. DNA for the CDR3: TGTGCCAGCATGACCGTGAGGCAGGGAGATACGCAGTATTTT.

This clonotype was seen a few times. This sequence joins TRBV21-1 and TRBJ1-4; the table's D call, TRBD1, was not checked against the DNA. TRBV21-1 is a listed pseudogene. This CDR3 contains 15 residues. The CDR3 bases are TGTGCCAGCAGCAAAGGTGGGGGCCGCAATGAAAAACTGTTTTTT. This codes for CASSKGGGRNEKLFF.

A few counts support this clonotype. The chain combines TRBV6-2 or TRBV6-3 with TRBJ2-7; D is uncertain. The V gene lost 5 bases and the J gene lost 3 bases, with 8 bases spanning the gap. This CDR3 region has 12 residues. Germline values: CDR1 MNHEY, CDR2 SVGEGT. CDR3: CASSPPNYEQYF. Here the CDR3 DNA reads TGTGCCAGCAGTCCCCCGAACTACGAGCAGTACTTC.

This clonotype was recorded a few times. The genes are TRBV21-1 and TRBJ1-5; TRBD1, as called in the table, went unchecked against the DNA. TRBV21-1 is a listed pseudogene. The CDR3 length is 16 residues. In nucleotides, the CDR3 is TGTGCCAGCAGCAAAGTTGAGGGGAATAGCAATCAGCCCCAGCATTTT. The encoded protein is CASSKVEGNSNQPQHF.

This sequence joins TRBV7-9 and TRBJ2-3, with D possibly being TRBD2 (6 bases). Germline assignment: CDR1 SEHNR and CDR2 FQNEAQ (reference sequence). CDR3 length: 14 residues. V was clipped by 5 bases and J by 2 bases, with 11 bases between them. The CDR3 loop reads CASSGAGITDTQYF. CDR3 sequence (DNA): TGTGCCAGCAGCGGCGCGGGGATCACAGATACGCAGTATTTT.

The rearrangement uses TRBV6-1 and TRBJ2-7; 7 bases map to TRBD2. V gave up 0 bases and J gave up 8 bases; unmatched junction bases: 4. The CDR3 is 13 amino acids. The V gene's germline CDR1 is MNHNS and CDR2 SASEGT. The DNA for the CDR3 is TGTGCCAGCAGTGAAGCGCCCGGGAGGAAGCAGTACTTC. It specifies CASSEAPGRKQYF.

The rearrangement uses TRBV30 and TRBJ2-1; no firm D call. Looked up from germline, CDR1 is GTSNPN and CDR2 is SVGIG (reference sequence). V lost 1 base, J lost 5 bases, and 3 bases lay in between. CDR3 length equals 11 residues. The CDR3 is CAWSGNNEQFF. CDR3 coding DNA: TGTGCCTGGAGTGGGAACAATGAGCAGTTCTTC.

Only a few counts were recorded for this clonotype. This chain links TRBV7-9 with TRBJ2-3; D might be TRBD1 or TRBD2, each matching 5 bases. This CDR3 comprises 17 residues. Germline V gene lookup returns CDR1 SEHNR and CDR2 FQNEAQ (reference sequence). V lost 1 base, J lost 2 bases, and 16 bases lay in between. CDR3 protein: CASSLGGWQGDTDTQYF. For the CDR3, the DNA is TGTGCCAGCAGCTTAGGAGGTTGGCAGGGAGACACAGATACGCAGTATTTT. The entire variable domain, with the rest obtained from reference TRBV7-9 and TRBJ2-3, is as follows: DTGVSQNPRHKITKRGQNVTFRCDPISEHNRLYWYRQTLGQGPEFLTYFQNEAQLEKSRLLSDRFSAERPKGSFSTLEIQRTEQGDSAMYLCASSLGGWQGDTDTQYFGPGTRLTVL.

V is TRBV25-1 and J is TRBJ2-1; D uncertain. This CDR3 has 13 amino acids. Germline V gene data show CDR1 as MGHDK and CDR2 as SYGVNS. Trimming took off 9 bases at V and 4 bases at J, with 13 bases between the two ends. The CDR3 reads CASMTGPYNEQFF. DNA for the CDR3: TGTGCCAGTATGACTGGCCCATACAATGAGCAGTTCTTC.

In nucleotides, the CDR3 is TGTGCCAGCAGTTACGGGGGGTTATACGCAGATACGCAGTATTTT. This codes for CASSYGGLYADTQYF. J is TRBJ2-3 and V is TRBV6-5; D may be TRBD2 (6 bases). Germline V gene lookup returns CDR1 MNHEY and CDR2 SVGAGI. The V end was cut by 2 bases, the J end by 4 bases, with 13 bases between. This CDR3 region has 15 residues.

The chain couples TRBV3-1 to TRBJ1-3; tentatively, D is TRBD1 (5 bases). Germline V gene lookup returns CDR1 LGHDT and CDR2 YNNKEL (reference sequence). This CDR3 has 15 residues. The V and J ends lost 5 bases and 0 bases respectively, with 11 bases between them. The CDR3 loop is CASSYGGSSGNTIYF. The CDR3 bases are TGTGCCAGCAGCTACGGGGGTAGCTCTGGAAACACCATATATTTT.

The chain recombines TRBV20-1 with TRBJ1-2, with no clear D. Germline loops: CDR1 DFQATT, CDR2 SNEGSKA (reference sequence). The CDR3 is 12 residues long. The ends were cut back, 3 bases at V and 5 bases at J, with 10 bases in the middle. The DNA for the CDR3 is TGCAGTGCTAGTCGAGGAGTTTATGGCTACACCTTC. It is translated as CSASRGVYGYTF.